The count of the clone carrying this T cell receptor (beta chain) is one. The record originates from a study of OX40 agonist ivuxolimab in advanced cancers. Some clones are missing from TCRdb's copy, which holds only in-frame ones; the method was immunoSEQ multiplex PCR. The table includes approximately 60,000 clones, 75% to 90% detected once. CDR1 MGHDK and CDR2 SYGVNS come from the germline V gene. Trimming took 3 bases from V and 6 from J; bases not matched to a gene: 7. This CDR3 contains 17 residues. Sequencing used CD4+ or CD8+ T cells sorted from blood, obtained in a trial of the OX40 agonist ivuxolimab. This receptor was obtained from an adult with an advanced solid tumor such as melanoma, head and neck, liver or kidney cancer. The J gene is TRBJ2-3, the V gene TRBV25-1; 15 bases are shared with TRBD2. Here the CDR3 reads CASSDPGTSGRIDTQYF. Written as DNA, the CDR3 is TGTGCCAGCAGTGACCCCGGGACTAGCGGGAGGATCGATACGCAGTATTTT.